This T cell receptor (beta chain) is from a study of shared clonotypes between healthy human individuals. Across the whole study: Per-donor plates numbered three CD4 naive, three CD4 memory, two CD8 naive and one CD8 memory. Findings and limits, study-wide: The study found 4.5% to 6% of naive CD4 clonotypes shared across four donors.

Here immunoSEQ multiplex PCR was the method, and the copy in TCRdb shows in-frame clones only, minus some. The table lists some 800,000 clones, nearly 95% of them singletons. As defined, naive CD8 cells were CD45RO-negative and positively selected for CCR7, with terminally differentiated effector memory CD45RA+ cells excluded. This CDR3 region has 18 residues. The germline V gene encodes CDR1 SGHRS and CDR2 YFSETQ. Trimming left V 0 bases short and J 2 bases short, with 17 bases between. This clone was recorded only once. The antigen remains undetermined. The chain combines TRBV5-1 with TRBJ1-4, with D maybe TRBD1 (5 bases). The TCR originated in a man younger than 45 in good health. The sample was naive CD8+ T cells sorted from blood. The CDR3 DNA sequence: TGCGCCAGCAGCTTGGCGGGGGGTCAGCGCTGGACTAATGAAAAACTGTTTTTT. Residues: CASSLAGGQRWTNEKLFF.